This T cell receptor (beta chain) originates from a study of T cell repertoires in cytomegalovirus infection. From the reads, TCRdb called clonotypes with MiXCR, one entry per CDR3 protein. The sample lists about 900,000 distinct CDR3 sequences, roughly 30% occurring once. The germline gives CDR1 SGHTA, CDR2 FQGNSA. V lost 1 base to trimming and J lost 8 bases, with 18 bases between them. The CDR3 has 16 amino acids. The table lists this clonotype with many counts. Its antigen is currently unknown. The source material was cultured CD8+ T cells from PBMCs, sampled from culture after CMV antigen stimulation. This TCR derives from a human donor in good health (CMV status not recorded). Some clones in this sample may be carry-over from other donors' samples. The J gene is TRBJ2-1, the V gene TRBV7-2; D may be TRBD1 or TRBD2 (5 bases each). In nucleotides, the CDR3 is TGTGCCAGCAGCTTAGTAGGTGACGGGGCGGGCGATGAGCAGTTCTTC. Amino acid sequence: CASSLVGDGAGDEQFF.